This T cell receptor (beta chain) was observed in a study of shared clonotypes between healthy human individuals. Study-wide results and limits: Researchers found naive subsets generally carried larger estimated richness than memory subsets. Clonotype sharing among donors was expected to depend on sequencing depth.

CDR3 size: 15 residues. Trimming removed 6 bases at V and 0 bases at J, with 14 bases between. CDR1 and CDR2 from the germline V gene are SNHLY and FYNNEI. Comments on this clone: Its cognate antigen is unknown.

Sorted-subset replicate PCR reactions contained 200 ng DNA, corresponding to around 30,000 T cell genomes. TCRdb keeps only in-frame clones here, not all; method: immunoSEQ multiplex PCR. Of more than 1.2 million clones listed, around 98.5% are singletons. The rearrangement uses TRBV2 and TRBJ1-1; a weak D match, TRBD1 (6 bases). The receptor's source is a young man in good health. Sequenced sample: naive CD4+ T cells sorted from blood. Specified subset: CD45RA+ positively selected. The CDR3 reads CASSPPTGLNTEAFF. The CDR3, as DNA: TGTGCCAGCAGCCCCCCAACAGGGTTGAACACTGAAGCTTTCTTT.